This record covers a single T cell receptor (beta chain). Its target is not known. A constant-region primer primed TCR beta cDNA synthesis from about 490 ng of total RNA. Researchers made the TCR beta libraries by running three nested multiplex PCR rounds with slightly modified ARM-PCR. PCR rounds one and two used TRBV1-TRBV30 forward primers with a C-beta reverse primer for around 11 cycles each. Via MiXCR, TCRdb re-called the multiplex PCR reads, giving one row per CDR3 protein. The data contain around 330,000 distinct CDR3 sequences, approximately 65% of them seen just once; the ten biggest clones take up roughly 9%. This sample was taken from a study of tumor-infiltrating lymphocytes in primary liver carcinoma. Turning to the study itself: The patients had histopathologically diagnosed primary liver carcinoma, and their disease was treated by surgical resection. Sequenced samples came back with roughly 3.65 to 7.13 million productive TCRbeta reads, and the counts looked alike across tissue types.

CDR3 length equals 14 residues. Looked up from germline, CDR1 is SGHRS and CDR2 is YFSETQ. V lost 4 bases and J lost 4, with 14 bases in between. In addition to blood RNA drawn from unsorted whole blood, germline DNA was extracted. Broader study findings: Unsorted bulk sampling ruled out any CD4+ versus CD8+ repertoire comparison. In tumor-adjacent and tumor-blood pairs, overlap was lower than in tumor region pairs.

The V gene is TRBV5-1, the J gene TRBJ2-5; tentatively, D is TRBD1 or TRBD2 (6 bases each). The sequencing input was peripheral blood. This TCR was sampled from a man in his forties with primary liver carcinoma and hepatitis B virus infection. This CDR3 reads CASSLGGPGETQYF. In DNA, the CDR3 is TGCGCCAGCAGCCTTGGGGGGCCGGGAGAGACCCAGTACTTC.